Listed below are T cell receptor beta chains from one sample, sequenced in a study of T-cell reconstitution after alpha-beta-depleted transplantation in children. TCRdb passed the PCR reads through MiXCR, listing each CDR3 protein once. The repertoire holds 200,000 to 300,000 distinct CDR3 sequences, with around 12% as singletons. The specimen comprised PBMCs from the stem cell graft donor, sampled from the stem cell graft. These receptors were collected from a human donor who donated a stem cell graft to a child with acute lymphoblastic leukemia. Both conserved end residues are part of each CDR3. D genes are given only for firm matches. Clone size is shown for a subset of rows, as once, few, many or a class of expanded clone.

>NA|TRBJ1-6|many|TRBV13
CASSLRSGLNSPLHF
TGTGCCAGCAGCTTAAGATCAGGGTTGAATTCACCCCTCCACTTT
>TRBD1|TRBJ1-1|NA|TRBV5-1
CASSLPGQGDTEAFF
TGCGCCAGCAGTCTTCCGGGACAGGGGGACACTGAAGCTTTCTTT
>TRBD2|TRBJ2-5|many|TRBV5-1
CASSRLAGKETQYF
TGCGCCAGCAGCAGACTAGCGGGGAAAGAGACCCAGTACTTC
>TRBD1|TRBJ2-2|NA|TRBV7-9
CASSSGQGRGAGELFF
TGTGCCAGCAGCTCAGGACAGGGGCGAGGGGCCGGGGAGCTGTTTTTT
>TRBD1|TRBJ1-4|NA|TRBV5-1
CAGSIQGSGEKLFF
TGCGCCGGCAGCATACAGGGGAGTGGTGAAAAACTGTTTTTT
>NA|TRBJ2-5|NA|TRBV6-5
CVSSYHGTEAQETQYF
TGTGTCAGCAGTTACCACGGGACCGAAGCGCAAGAGACCCAGTACTTC
>TRBD1|TRBJ1-1|many|TRBV6-5
CASSPDRGASVNTEAFF
TGTGCCAGCAGTCCCGACAGGGGGGCTTCGGTGAACACTGAAGCTTTCTTT
>NA|TRBJ2-7|many|TRBV6-5
CASSYSRGREQYF
TGTGCCAGCAGTTACTCGAGGGGAAGGGAGCAGTACTTC
>TRBD1|TRBJ2-2|few|TRBV12-3/TRBV12-4
CASSFGQGAGELFF
TGTGCCAGCAGTTTTGGACAGGGGGCCGGGGAGCTGTTTTTT
>TRBD1|TRBJ2-7|many|TRBV5-6
CASSPRTGRTYEQYF
TGTGCCAGCAGTCCGCGGACAGGGAGGACCTACGAGCAGTACTTC
>NA|TRBJ1-6|many|TRBV5-1
CASSLVRNSPLHF
TGCGCCAGCAGCTTGGTCAGAAATTCACCCCTCCACTTT
>NA|TRBJ1-5|many|TRBV10-2
CASSETGSRQPQHF
TGCGCCAGCAGTGAGACAGGGTCTCGTCAGCCCCAGCATTTT
>TRBD1|TRBJ1-6|once|TRBV5-4
CASSPDGQGRSPLHF
TGTGCCAGCAGCCCAGACGGACAGGGACGCTCACCCCTCCACTTT
>TRBD2|TRBJ2-7|many|TRBV4-1
CASSQGPSGSSYEQYF
TGCGCCAGCAGCCAAGGTCCAAGCGGGAGCTCCTACGAGCAGTACTTC
>NA|TRBJ2-5|many|TRBV20-1
CSARGYSWYQETQYF
TGCAGTGCTAGAGGGTATTCTTGGTACCAAGAGACCCAGTACTTC
>NA|TRBJ1-4|NA|TRBV28
CASSLGPFTELFF
TGTGCCAGCAGCCTCGGACCCTTTACAGAACTGTTTTTT
>NA|TRBJ1-2|many|TRBV9
CASSSENRVGGYTF
TGTGCCAGCAGCTCCGAAAACAGGGTGGGCGGCTACACCTTC
>NA|TRBJ1-4|many|TRBV7-2
CASSLGTNEKLFF
TGTGCCAGCAGCTTAGGCACTAATGAAAAACTGTTTTTT
>NA|TRBJ1-5|many|TRBV10-3
CAISGGPARTPNQPQHF
TGTGCCATCAGTGGAGGCCCTGCCCGGACCCCAAATCAGCCCCAGCATTTT
>NA|TRBJ2-7|NA|TRBV30
CAWSVQYEQYF
TGTGCCTGGAGTGTACAGTACGAGCAGTACTTC
>TRBD1|TRBJ2-7|medium-sized|TRBV10-3
CAISESRTGSYEQYF
TGTGCCATCAGTGAGTCTAGGACAGGGTCCTACGAGCAGTACTTC
>NA|TRBJ2-7|NA|TRBV28
CASSLERYEQYF
TGTGCCAGCAGTTTGGAGAGATACGAGCAGTACTTC
>NA|TRBJ2-2|many|TRBV7-8
CASRPGSQRELFF
TGTGCCAGCAGGCCCGGGTCCCAGAGGGAGCTGTTTTTT
>NA|TRBJ2-3|NA|TRBV12-3/TRBV12-4
CASRNTGPTNTQYF
TGTGCCAGCAGGAATACGGGACCCACCAATACGCAGTATTTT
>NA|TRBJ1-1|many|TRBV27
CASRPDGAPGTEAFF
TGTGCCAGCAGACCCGACGGGGCGCCGGGGACTGAAGCTTTCTTT
>NA|TRBJ2-2|many|TRBV21-1
CASSKDGTSGRAPTGELFF
TGTGCCAGCAGCAAAGACGGGACTAGCGGGAGGGCCCCCACTGGGGAGCTGTTTTTT
>TRBD2|TRBJ2-1|many|TRBV20-1
CSANGRAGANEQFF
TGCAGTGCCAACGGGAGGGCCGGGGCGAATGAGCAGTTCTTC
>NA|TRBJ1-2|many|TRBV28
CASSLSSYGYTF
TGTGCCAGCAGTTTGAGCAGCTATGGCTACACCTTC
>NA|TRBJ2-6|many|TRBV4-3
CASSQDRGAGANVLTF
TGCGCCAGCAGCCAAGATCGGGGGGCCGGGGCCAACGTCCTGACTTTC
>NA|TRBJ1-1|many|TRBV7-8
CASSLTAEAFF
TGTGCCAGCAGCTTAACGGCTGAAGCTTTCTTT
>TRBD1|TRBJ1-5|many|TRBV6-5
CASSLRVETGNQPQHF
TGTGCCAGCAGTTTGAGGGTCGAGACAGGGAATCAGCCCCAGCATTTT
>TRBD2|TRBJ2-3|many|TRBV20-1
CSATGTSGNADTQYF
TGCAGTGCTACCGGGACTAGCGGGAATGCAGATACGCAGTATTTT
>TRBD1|TRBJ2-5|many|TRBV11-2
CASSLGRGWQETQYF
TGTGCCAGCAGCTTAGGCAGGGGGTGGCAAGAGACCCAGTACTTC
>TRBD1|TRBJ1-6|NA|TRBV10-3
CAISETRQGADSPLHF
TGTGCCATCAGTGAGACTCGACAGGGGGCAGATTCACCCCTCCACTTT
>TRBD2|TRBJ2-3|many|TRBV28
CASRTIAGPRGGTDTQYF
TGTGCCAGCAGGACCATAGCGGGACCTCGCGGGGGCACAGATACGCAGTATTTT
>NA|TRBJ1-6|many|TRBV12-3/TRBV12-4
CASSQDSLNSPLHF
TGTGCCAGCAGTCAGGACAGCCTCAATTCACCCCTCCACTTT
>NA|TRBJ2-7|many|TRBV4-3
CASSQDHPAGSYEQYF
TGCGCCAGCAGCCAAGATCACCCAGCGGGCTCATACGAGCAGTACTTC
>NA|TRBJ2-7|many|TRBV12-3/TRBV12-4
CASSLTGGIYEQYF
TGTGCCAGCAGTTTGACAGGCGGGATTTACGAGCAGTACTTC
>TRBD1|TRBJ1-4|NA|TRBV29-1
CSVGLTGTGGKLFF
TGCAGCGTTGGACTCACTGGGACAGGTGGAAAACTGTTTTTC
>TRBD1|TRBJ2-5|many|TRBV29-1
CSVENSETGERETQYF
TGCAGCGTTGAAAACTCCGAGACAGGGGAACGGGAGACCCAGTACTTC
>NA|TRBJ2-6|many|TRBV20-1
CSATGTGRSGANVLTF
TGCAGTGCTACCGGAACAGGACGCTCTGGGGCCAACGTCCTGACTTTC
>NA|TRBJ2-1|NA|TRBV4-3
CASSQRYPTAYNEQFF
TGCGCCAGCAGCCAAAGGTACCCTACTGCCTACAATGAGCAGTTCTTC
>NA|TRBJ2-1|many|TRBV11-2
CASSWGGEQFF
TGTGCCAGCAGCTGGGGAGGTGAGCAGTTCTTC